A single sample gave rise to the 8 T cell receptor beta chains below, sequenced in a study of response to subunit inactivated influenza vaccine. In TCRdb, the RT-PCR reads were re-called with MiXCR into one record per CDR3 protein. The repertoire holds just over 300,000 distinct CDR3 sequences, with 22% as singletons. The sample consisted of PBMCs from blood, taken less than 22 months after vaccination. The source is a man aged 45-69 years who received an inactivated influenza vaccine.

This clonotype was counted between two and nine times. This chain joins TRBV27 and TRBJ2-1, with no clear D. Deletions cut 5 bases from V and 7 bases from J, with 12 bases between. The V gene's germline CDR1 is MNHEY and CDR2 SMNVEV (reference sequence). This CDR3 region has 13 residues. The chain's CDR3 is CASSPTWWNEQFF. In DNA, the CDR3 is TGTGCCAGCAGTCCGACCTGGTGGAATGAGCAGTTCTTC.

The rearrangement links TRBV6-1 to TRBJ2-7; TRBD1 aligns across 10 bases. Germline CDR1 reads MNHNS; CDR2 reads SASEGT. V shed 6 bases, J shed 4 bases, and the junction held 12 bases outside the gene matches. This CDR3 comprises 16 residues. For the CDR3, the DNA is TGTGCCAGCAGCCCCCCGGCCGGGACAGGGGTGTACGAGCAGTACTTC. Translated, it gives CASSPPAGTGVYEQYF.

This chain connects TRBV20-1 to TRBJ2-1; a possible D gene is TRBD2 (6 bases). Germline loops: CDR1 DFQATT, CDR2 SNEGSKA (reference sequence). Trimming removed 1 base at V and 12 bases at J, with 16 bases between. CDR3 size: 13 residues. In DNA, the CDR3 is TGCAGTGCTAGAGGGCCACGCGGGGACGGGCAGTTCTTC. Translated, it gives CSARGPRGDGQFF.

This clonotype was observed a few times. The gene calls are TRBV4-3 and TRBJ1-6; 8 bases map to TRBD1. After removal of 0 bases from V and 7 bases from J, the junction contained 11 bases not matched to a gene. Germline V gene lookup returns CDR1 LGHNA and CDR2 YSLEER. The CDR3 loop spans 18 amino acids. For the CDR3, the DNA is TGCGCCAGCAGCCAAGAGGCCGGACAGGGTGTCGTAAATTCACCCCTCCACTTT. Its translation is CASSQEAGQGVVNSPLHF.

The chain has TRBV4-2 and TRBJ2-2; D may match TRBD1 or TRBD2 (5 bases each). Germline V CDR1 and CDR2: LGHNA, YNFKEQ. This CDR3 is built from 13 residues. Trimming shortened V by 3 bases and J by 7 bases, and 9 bases separated the two germline ends. The CDR3, as DNA: TGTGCCAGCAGCCAGGGACCGGGCGGGGAGCTGTTTTTT. Translating gives CASSQGPGGELFF.

This clonotype was counted between two and nine times. The chain has TRBV28 and TRBJ1-5; TRBD1 agrees at 9 bases. This CDR3 is built from 16 residues. CDR1 is MDHEN, CDR2 SYDVKM, per germline. The J segment lost 4 bases and the V segment lost 6 bases, leaving 10 bases of the junction unmatched. The CDR3 region has the DNA TGTGCCAGCAGAAAACAGGGGGCGGAAGTTAATCAGCCCCAGCATTTT. Translating gives CASRKQGAEVNQPQHF.

The chain carries TRBV6-6 and TRBJ2-3, with D maybe TRBD2 (6 bases). V was cut by 5 bases and J by 0 bases, with 6 bases left in between. The V gene's germline CDR1 is MNHNY and CDR2 SVGAGI (reference sequence). The CDR3 has 13 amino acids. CDR3 sequence: CASSAGSTDTQYF. The CDR3 nucleotides are TGTGCCAGCAGTGCGGGGAGCACAGATACGCAGTATTTT.

There are a few counts of this clonotype. This chain joins TRBV28 and TRBJ2-4; 10 nucleotides align to TRBD1. Germline lookup yields CDR1 MDHEN and CDR2 SYDVKM. The V and J ends lost 8 bases and 6 bases, in that order; junction bases with no gene match: 4. This CDR3 region has 13 residues. CDR3 nucleotide sequence: TGTGCCAGCCGACAGGGGGCTCGAAACATTCAGTACTTC. Its protein is CASRQGARNIQYF.